What follows are 18 T cell receptor beta chains derived from one specimen sequenced in a study of blood T cell repertoires in COVID-19. Sequencing used immunoSEQ multiplex PCR; TCRdb keeps in-frame clones, though not all of them. Here the sample spans tens of thousands of clones, 84% being singletons. The sample was peripheral blood. The source of these receptors is a man in his fifties with acute or convalescent COVID-19.

This sequence joins TRBV19 and TRBJ1-6; 7 bases agree with TRBD1. V shed 4 bases, J shed 5 bases, and the junction held 5 bases outside the gene matches. CDR1 and CDR2 from the germline V gene are LNHDA and SQIVND (reference sequence). CDR3 length: 15 amino acids. The CDR3 DNA reads as TGTGCCAGTAGTAGCACCGGGACAGATAATTCACCCCTCCACTTT. This gives the protein CASSSTGTDNSPLHF.

The chain employs TRBV18 and TRBJ1-2; TRBD1 is a possible D gene (5 bases). This CDR3 spans 13 amino acids. Germline V gives CDR1 KGHSH, CDR2 LQKENI. The germline V and J ends were trimmed by 5 bases and 8 bases, with 15 bases remaining between them. The CDR3: CASSGRGTEGYTF. DNA of the CDR3: TGTGCCAGCTCAGGACGGGGGACTGAGGGCTACACCTTC.

This clone was seen once. This sequence joins TRBV4-2 and TRBJ2-1, with TRBD1 matching 7 bases. Looked up from germline, CDR1 is LGHNA and CDR2 is YNFKEQ. The V and J ends lost 4 bases and 5 bases, in that order; junction bases with no gene match: 5. The CDR3 contains 14 residues. CDR3 in DNA: TGTGCCAGCAGCCGACGACAGGGCGACAATGAGCAGTTCTTC. Its translation is CASSRRQGDNEQFF.

This clone was seen only once. V gene TRBV3-1 (or the pseudogene TRBV3-2) combines with J gene TRBJ2-1; D may be TRBD2 (6 bases). The ends were cut back, 2 bases at V and 3 bases at J, with 11 bases in the middle. The CDR3 sequence is 15 residues long. Per germline, CDR1 LGHDT and CDR2 YNNKEL (reference sequence). DNA for the CDR3: TGTGCCAGCAGCCAAAGCGGGCTAGACTACAATGAGCAGTTCTTC. Encoded protein: CASSQSGLDYNEQFF.

The rearrangement uses TRBV29-1 and TRBJ2-5; 8 bases match TRBD1. This CDR3 is built from 13 residues. J lost 6 bases, V lost 4 bases, and 7 bases had no gene match. CDR1 is SQVTM and CDR2 is ANQGSEA in the germline V gene. The DNA of the CDR3 is TGCAGCGTTGCGTCAGGGGGCTCGAAGACCCAGTACTTC. Encoded protein: CSVASGGSKTQYF.

The chain recombines TRBV28 with TRBJ1-4; 9 nucleotides match TRBD1. Germline CDR1 reads MDHEN; CDR2 reads SYDVKM. CDR3 length: 15 residues. J lost 2 bases, V lost 5 bases, and 3 bases had no gene match. The CDR3 here is CASSGGTGTNEKLFF. In DNA form, the CDR3 reads TGTGCCAGCAGTGGCGGGACAGGGACTAATGAAAAACTGTTTTTT.

This clone showed up just a few times. The junction departs from germline at one end; a sequencing error may be responsible. V gene TRBV5-3 combines with J gene TRBJ1-3; unclear D gene. TRBV5-3 is designated an ORF whose function remains uncertain. The CDR3 extends over 12 amino acids. CDR3 nucleotide sequence: TGTGCCAGAAGTTCAATTGGAGACACCATATATTTT. Translated: CARSSIGDTIYF.

The chain employs TRBV19 and TRBJ2-1; 10 bases fit TRBD1. Germline trimming cut 7 bases from V and 2 bases from J; bases unmatched to any gene: 5. The CDR3 sequence is 15 residues long. Per the germline V gene, CDR1 is LNHDA and CDR2 is SQIVND (reference sequence). In DNA, the CDR3 is TGTGCCAGTATTTGGACAGGGGGTCCCTACAATGAGCAGTTCTTC. Protein sequence: CASIWTGGPYNEQFF.

The rearrangement links TRBV7-9 to TRBJ2-1, with TRBD2 matching 8 bases. Germline CDR1 SEHNR, CDR2 FQNEAQ (reference sequence). After removal of 2 bases from V and 9 bases from J, the junction contained 12 bases not matched to a gene. The CDR3 is 16 amino acids. This chain's CDR3 is CASSLTYGGAFFEQFF. The CDR3 DNA sequence: TGTGCCAGCAGCTTAACATACGGGGGGGCGTTTTTTGAGCAGTTCTTC.

J is TRBJ1-2 and V is TRBV27; D is uncertain. The CDR3 is made up of 14 amino acids. From germline, CDR1 is MNHEY and CDR2 SMNVEV (reference sequence). Between the trimmed V and J ends, which lost 3 bases and 4 bases, there was a span of 12 bases. The CDR3: CASSFTGYGYGYTF. DNA for the CDR3: TGTGCCAGCAGTTTTACGGGGTACGGCTATGGCTACACCTTC.

The rearrangement joins TRBV6-6 to TRBJ2-5; TRBD1 aligns across 11 bases. Germline V gives CDR1 MNHNY, CDR2 SVGAGI (reference sequence). Trimming cost V 5 bases and J 5 bases; bases outside gene matches: 19. CDR3 length: 19 amino acids. The CDR3 DNA reads TGTGCCAGCAGTCGCACGGGAGGGGCCGGGACAGGGGGTCTTGAGACCCAGTACTTC. This codes for CASSRTGGAGTGGLETQYF.

The chain carries TRBV4-3 and TRBJ2-1, with 7 bases matching TRBD2. Germline loops: CDR1 LGHNA, CDR2 YSLEER. The CDR3 totals 16 residues. V lost 1 base and J lost 5; bases outside the gene matches: 8. The CDR3 loop reads CASSQGGRGSHNEQFF. The DNA for the CDR3 is TGCGCCAGCAGCCAAGGAGGGCGGGGGTCCCACAATGAGCAGTTCTTC.

The chain is built from TRBV6-5 and TRBJ2-5; TRBD2 agrees at 8 bases. J was trimmed by 3 bases and V by 8 bases; bases with no gene match: 5. The CDR3 is 13 residues long. Germline CDR1 reads MNHEY; CDR2 reads SVGAGI. The CDR3 DNA reads as TGTGCCAGCCCTCGGGGGGGGAAAGAGACCCAGTACTTC. It encodes CASPRGGKETQYF.

This chain uses TRBV18 with TRBJ2-5; TRBD2 agrees at 7 bases. Germline V CDR1 and CDR2: KGHSH, LQKENI. Trimming took 3 bases from V and 4 from J; bases not matched to a gene: 11. The CDR3 runs to 16 residues. CDR3 coding DNA: TGTGCCAGCTCACCGGGGGGGTCGATGTCGCGAGAGACCCAGTACTTC. Its translation: CASSPGGSMSRETQYF.

The J gene is TRBJ2-7, the V gene TRBV7-6, with D perhaps matching TRBD2 (5 bases). Trimming left V 2 bases short and J 1 base short, with 12 bases between. The CDR3 contains 15 residues. Germline V gene lookup returns CDR1 SGHVS and CDR2 FNYEAQ. DNA for the CDR3: TGTGCCAGCAGCTTATCCCCGGGATCTTCCTACGAGCAGTACTTC. Amino acid sequence: CASSLSPGSSYEQYF.

J is TRBJ2-1 and V is TRBV18; 13 bases align to TRBD2. The CDR3 consists of 17 residues. CDR1 KGHSH and CDR2 LQKENI come from the germline V gene. Trimming cost V 4 bases and J 7 bases; bases outside gene matches: 10. The CDR3 DNA follows: TGTGCCAGCTCACTCTCCGGGACTAGCGGGATGGTAAATGAGCAGTTCTTC. Translation: CASSLSGTSGMVNEQFF.

This chain connects TRBV29-1 to TRBJ2-1; TRBD2 aligns across 12 bases. CDR1 is SQVTM, CDR2 ANQGSEA, per germline. The CDR3 contains 20 residues. Germline trimming cut 1 base from V and 8 bases from J; bases unmatched to any gene: 21. CDR3 in amino acids: CSVEGGLAGGRRVSRDEQFF. The CDR3 region has the DNA TGCAGCGTTGAAGGGGGGCTAGCGGGAGGGCGTCGGGTTTCTAGGGATGAGCAGTTCTTC.

The CDR3 nucleotides read TGCATGACAGGGAAAGATTCACCCCTCCACTTT. As protein: CMTGKDSPLHF. The genes are TRBV20-1 and TRBJ1-6, with TRBD1 identical over 7 bases. In germline, CDR1 is DFQATT, CDR2 SNEGSKA (reference sequence). This CDR3 is built from 11 residues.